This TCR beta chain was documented in a study of PD-1 blockade in mismatch repair-deficient tumors. Study-wide points: Tumor-resident clones, often undetectable pretreatment in blood, expanded then contracted after pembrolizumab.

Germline V gives CDR1 SGHKS, CDR2 YYEKEE (reference sequence). The CDR3 is 13 amino acids. V was pared by 2 bases and J by 6 bases, with 9 bases between. All patients were mismatch repair deficient, assessed by either PCR or immunohistochemistry. As for this clone: Its target is unknown.

The method was immunoSEQ multiplex PCR; TCRdb's version includes in-frame clones alone and lacks a portion of them. This sample carries about 100,000 clones, under 90% of them seen once, and the ten largest clones take roughly 6.3%. This clonotype was sampled from an adult with mismatch repair-deficient cancer. Source: peripheral blood, taken approximately 8 months after starting pembrolizumab. This chain connects TRBV5-5 to TRBJ2-1; D is ambiguous. The CDR3 region has the DNA TGTGCCAGCAGCTTTGGCGGCCCCAATGAGCAGTTCTTC. Translated, it gives CASSFGGPNEQFF.